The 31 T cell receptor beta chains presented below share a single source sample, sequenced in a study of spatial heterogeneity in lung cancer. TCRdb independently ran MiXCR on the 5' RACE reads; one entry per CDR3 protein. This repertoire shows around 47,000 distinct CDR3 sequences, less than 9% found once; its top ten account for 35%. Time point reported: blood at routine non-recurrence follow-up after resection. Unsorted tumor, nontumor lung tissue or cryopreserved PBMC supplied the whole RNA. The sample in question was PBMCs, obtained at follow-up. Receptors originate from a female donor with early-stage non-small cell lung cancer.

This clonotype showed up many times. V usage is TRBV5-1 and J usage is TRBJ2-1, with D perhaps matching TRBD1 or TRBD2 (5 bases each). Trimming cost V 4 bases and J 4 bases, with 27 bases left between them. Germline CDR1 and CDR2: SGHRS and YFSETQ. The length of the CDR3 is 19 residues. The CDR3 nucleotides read TGCGCCAGCAGCCATCTAGGGACGAGCCCAGGGAGTGGGTACAATGAGCAGTTCTTC. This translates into CASSHLGTSPGSGYNEQFF. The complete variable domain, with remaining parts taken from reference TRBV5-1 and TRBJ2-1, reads KAGVTQTPRYLIKTRGQQVTLSCSPISGHRSVSWYQQTPGQGLQFLFEYFSETQRNKGNFPGRFSGRQFSNSRSEMNVSTLELGDSALYLCASSHLGTSPGSGYNEQFFGPGTRLTVL.

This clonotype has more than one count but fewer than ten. CDR3 sequence (DNA): TGTGCCAGCAGTGAAACAGGGGGCGAGACCCAGTACTTC. This sequence encodes CASSETGGETQYF. The V gene is TRBV2, the J gene TRBJ2-5; 9 bases match TRBD1. The germline CDR1 and CDR2 sequences are SNHLY and FYNNEI. The CDR3 sequence is 13 residues long. Losses at the gene ends were 2 bases for V and 5 bases for J; bases not matched to a gene: 0.

The chain's CDR3 is CASSLEGTLNTGELFF. The DNA for the CDR3 is TGTGCCAGCAGCTTAGAGGGGACCCTAAACACCGGGGAGCTGTTTTTT. The chain couples TRBV11-2 to TRBJ2-2; D is perhaps TRBD1 or TRBD2 (5 bases each). CDR1 is SGHAT, CDR2 FQNNGV, per germline. CDR3 size: 16 residues. V was clipped by 0 bases and J by 2 bases, with 10 bases between them.

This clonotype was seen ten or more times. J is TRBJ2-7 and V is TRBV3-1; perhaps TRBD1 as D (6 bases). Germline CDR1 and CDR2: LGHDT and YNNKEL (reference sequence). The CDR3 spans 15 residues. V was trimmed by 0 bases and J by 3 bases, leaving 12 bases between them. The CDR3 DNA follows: TGTGCCAGCAGCCAAGATGCCGGGACATTCTACGAGCAGTACTTC. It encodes CASSQDAGTFYEQYF.

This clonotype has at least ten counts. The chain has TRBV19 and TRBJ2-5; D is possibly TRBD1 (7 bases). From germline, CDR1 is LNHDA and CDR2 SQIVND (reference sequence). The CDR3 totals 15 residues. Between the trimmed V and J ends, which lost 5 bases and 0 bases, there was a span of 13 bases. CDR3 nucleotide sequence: TGTGCCAGTAGTGCGGGGACAGTGTACCAAGAGACCCAGTACTTC. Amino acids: CASSAGTVYQETQYF.

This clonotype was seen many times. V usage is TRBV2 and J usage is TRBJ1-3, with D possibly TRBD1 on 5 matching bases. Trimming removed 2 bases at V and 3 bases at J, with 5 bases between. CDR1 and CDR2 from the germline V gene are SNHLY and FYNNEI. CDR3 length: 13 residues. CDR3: CASSERGGNTIYF. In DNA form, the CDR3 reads TGTGCCAGCAGTGAAAGGGGTGGAAACACCATATATTTT.

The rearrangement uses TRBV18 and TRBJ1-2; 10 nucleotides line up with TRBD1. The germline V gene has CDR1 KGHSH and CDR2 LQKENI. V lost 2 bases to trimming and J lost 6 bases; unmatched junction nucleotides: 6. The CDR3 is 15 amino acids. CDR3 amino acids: CASSPSGQGRHGYTF. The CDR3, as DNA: TGTGCCAGCTCACCATCGGGACAGGGGAGGCATGGCTACACCTTC.

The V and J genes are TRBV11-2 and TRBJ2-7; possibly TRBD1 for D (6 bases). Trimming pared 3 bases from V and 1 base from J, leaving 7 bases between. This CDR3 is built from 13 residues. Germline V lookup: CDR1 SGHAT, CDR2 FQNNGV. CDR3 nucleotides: TGTGCCAGCAGCTTTACAGGGTCCTACGAGCAGTACTTC. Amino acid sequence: CASSFTGSYEQYF.

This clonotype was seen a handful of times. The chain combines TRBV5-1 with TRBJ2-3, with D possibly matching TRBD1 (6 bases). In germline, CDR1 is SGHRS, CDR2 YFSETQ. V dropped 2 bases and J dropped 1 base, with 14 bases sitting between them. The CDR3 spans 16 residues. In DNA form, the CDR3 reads TGCGCCAGCAGCTTATGGACAGCCCCGGGCACAGATACGCAGTATTTT. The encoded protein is CASSLWTAPGTDTQYF.

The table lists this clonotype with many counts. The DNA of the CDR3 is TGTGCCAGCAGTTACACCCCCCGCGGGGGGGCCTGGGATACGCAGTATTTT. Translating it yields CASSYTPRGGAWDTQYF. The V gene is TRBV6-5, the J gene TRBJ2-3; 9 nucleotides agree with TRBD2. Germline trimming cut 2 bases from V and 6 bases from J; bases unmatched to any gene: 12. CDR3 length: 17 amino acids. Germline-derived CDR1 and CDR2 are MNHEY and SVGAGI.

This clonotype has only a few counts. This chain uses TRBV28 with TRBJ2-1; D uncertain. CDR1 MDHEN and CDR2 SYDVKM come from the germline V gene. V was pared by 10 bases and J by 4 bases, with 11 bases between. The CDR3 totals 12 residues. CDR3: CAIHLQYNEQFF. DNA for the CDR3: TGTGCCATCCACCTTCAGTACAATGAGCAGTTCTTC.

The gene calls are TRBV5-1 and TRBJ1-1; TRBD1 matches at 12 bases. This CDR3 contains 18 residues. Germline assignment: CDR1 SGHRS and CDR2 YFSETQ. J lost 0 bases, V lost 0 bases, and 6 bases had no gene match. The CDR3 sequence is CASSLAPGQGAVNTEAFF. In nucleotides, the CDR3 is TGCGCCAGCAGCTTGGCCCCGGGACAGGGGGCCGTGAACACTGAAGCTTTCTTT.

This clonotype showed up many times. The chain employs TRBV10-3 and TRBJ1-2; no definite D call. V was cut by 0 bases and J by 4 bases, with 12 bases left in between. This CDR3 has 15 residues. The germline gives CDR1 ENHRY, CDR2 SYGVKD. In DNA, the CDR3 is TGTGCCATCAGTGAGTCAATGGAGTACTCCTATGGCTACACCTTC. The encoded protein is CAISESMEYSYGYTF.

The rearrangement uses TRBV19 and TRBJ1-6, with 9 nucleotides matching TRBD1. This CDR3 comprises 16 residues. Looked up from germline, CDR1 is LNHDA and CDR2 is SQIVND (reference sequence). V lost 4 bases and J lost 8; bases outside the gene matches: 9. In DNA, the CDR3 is TGTGCCAGTAGTAGACAGGGGGAATCTTCCCATTCACCCCTCCACTTT. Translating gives CASSRQGESSHSPLHF.

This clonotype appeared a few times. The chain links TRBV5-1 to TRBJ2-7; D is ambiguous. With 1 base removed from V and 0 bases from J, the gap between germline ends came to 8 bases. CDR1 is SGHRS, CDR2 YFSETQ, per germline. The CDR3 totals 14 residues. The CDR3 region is CASSLSGFSYEQYF. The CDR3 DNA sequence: TGCGCCAGCAGCTTGTCCGGATTCTCCTACGAGCAGTACTTC.

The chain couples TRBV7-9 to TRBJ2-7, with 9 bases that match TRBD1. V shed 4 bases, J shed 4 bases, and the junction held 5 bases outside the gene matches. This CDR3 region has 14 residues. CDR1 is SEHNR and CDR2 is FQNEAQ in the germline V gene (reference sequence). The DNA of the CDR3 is TGTGCCAGCAGCTGGACAGGGGCCCCTTACGAGCAGTACTTC. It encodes CASSWTGAPYEQYF.

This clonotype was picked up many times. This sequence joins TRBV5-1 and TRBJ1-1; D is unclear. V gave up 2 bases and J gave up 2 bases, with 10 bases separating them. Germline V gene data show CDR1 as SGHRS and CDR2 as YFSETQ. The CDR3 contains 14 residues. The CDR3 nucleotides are TGCGCCAGCAGCTTCGAGATCACCAACACTGAAGCTTTCTTT. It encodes CASSFEITNTEAFF.

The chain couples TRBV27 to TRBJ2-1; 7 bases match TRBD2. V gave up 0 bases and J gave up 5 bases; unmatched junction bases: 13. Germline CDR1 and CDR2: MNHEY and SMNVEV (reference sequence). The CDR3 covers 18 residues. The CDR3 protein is CASSLSYGGSAANNEQFF. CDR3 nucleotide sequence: TGTGCCAGCAGTTTATCGTACGGGGGGTCTGCGGCTAACAATGAGCAGTTCTTC.

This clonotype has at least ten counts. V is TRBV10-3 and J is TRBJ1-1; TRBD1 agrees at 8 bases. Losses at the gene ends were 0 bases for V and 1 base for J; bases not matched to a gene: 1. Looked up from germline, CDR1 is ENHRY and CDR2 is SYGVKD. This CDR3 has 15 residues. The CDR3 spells CAISESGTGNTEAFF. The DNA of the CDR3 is TGTGCCATCAGTGAGTCGGGGACAGGGAACACTGAAGCTTTCTTT.

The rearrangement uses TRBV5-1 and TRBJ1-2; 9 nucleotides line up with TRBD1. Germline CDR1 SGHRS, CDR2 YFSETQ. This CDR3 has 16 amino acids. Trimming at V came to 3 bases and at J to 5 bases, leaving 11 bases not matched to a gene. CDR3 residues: CASSSSGTGILYGYTF. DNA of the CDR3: TGCGCCAGCAGCTCTTCCGGGACAGGGATATTATATGGCTACACCTTC.

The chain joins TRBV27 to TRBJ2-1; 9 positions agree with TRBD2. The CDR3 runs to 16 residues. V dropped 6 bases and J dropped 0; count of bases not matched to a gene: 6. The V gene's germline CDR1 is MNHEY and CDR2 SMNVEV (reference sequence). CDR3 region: CASRRGGTDSYNEQFF. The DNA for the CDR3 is TGTGCCAGCAGGCGGGGGGGGACAGACTCCTACAATGAGCAGTTCTTC.

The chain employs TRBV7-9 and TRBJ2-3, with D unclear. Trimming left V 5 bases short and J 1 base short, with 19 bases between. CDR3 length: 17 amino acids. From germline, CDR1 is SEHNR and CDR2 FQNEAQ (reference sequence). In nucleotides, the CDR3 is TGTGCCAGCAGCGCTAGTCGGGCGGCTTGGGGCACAGATACGCAGTATTTT. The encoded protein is CASSASRAAWGTDTQYF.

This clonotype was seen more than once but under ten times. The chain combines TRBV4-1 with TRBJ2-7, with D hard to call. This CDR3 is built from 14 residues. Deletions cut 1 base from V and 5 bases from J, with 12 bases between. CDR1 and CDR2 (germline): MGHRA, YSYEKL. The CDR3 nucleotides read TGCGCCAGCAGCCAAGCGACTGTCCAGGACGAGCAGTACTTC. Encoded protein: CASSQATVQDEQYF.

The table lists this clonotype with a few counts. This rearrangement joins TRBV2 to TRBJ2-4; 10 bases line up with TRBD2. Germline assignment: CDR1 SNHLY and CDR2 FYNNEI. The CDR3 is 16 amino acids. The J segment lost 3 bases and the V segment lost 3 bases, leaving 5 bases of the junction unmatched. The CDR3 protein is CASSEASSGGKNIQYF. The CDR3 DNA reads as TGTGCCAGCAGTGAGGCCTCTAGCGGGGGCAAAAACATTCAGTACTTC.

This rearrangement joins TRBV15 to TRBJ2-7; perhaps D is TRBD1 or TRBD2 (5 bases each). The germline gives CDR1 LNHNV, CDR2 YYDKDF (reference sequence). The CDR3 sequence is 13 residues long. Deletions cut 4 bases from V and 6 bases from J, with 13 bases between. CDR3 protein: CATSNGDHREQYF. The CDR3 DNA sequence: TGTGCCACCAGCAACGGGGACCACCGCGAGCAGTACTTC.

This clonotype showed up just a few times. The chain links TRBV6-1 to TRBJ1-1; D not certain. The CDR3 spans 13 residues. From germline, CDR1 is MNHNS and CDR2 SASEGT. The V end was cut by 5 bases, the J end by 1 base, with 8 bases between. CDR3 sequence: CASSYQKNTEAFF. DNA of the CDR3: TGTGCCAGCAGTTATCAGAAGAACACTGAAGCTTTCTTT.

Written as DNA, the CDR3 is TGTGCCAGCAGTCCCTATAGAGGGGCGTATGGAAACACCATATATTTT. Encoded protein: CASSPYRGAYGNTIYF. The chain has TRBV14 and TRBJ1-3; TRBD1 might be the D (5 bases). Deletions cut 6 bases from V and 3 bases from J, with 18 bases between. There are 16 residues in the CDR3. From germline, CDR1 is SGHDN and CDR2 FVKESK. Full variable domain (remainder filled in from reference TRBV14 and TRBJ1-3): EAGVTQFPSHSVIEKGQTVTLRCDPISGHDNLYWYRRVMGKEIKFLLHFVKESKQDESGMPNNRFLAERTGGTYSTLKVQPAELEDSGVYFCASSPYRGAYGNTIYFGEGSWLTVV.

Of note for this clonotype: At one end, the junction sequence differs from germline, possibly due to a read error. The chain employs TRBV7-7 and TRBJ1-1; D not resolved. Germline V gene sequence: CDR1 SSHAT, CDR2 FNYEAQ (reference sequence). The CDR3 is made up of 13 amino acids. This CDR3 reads CASSLAQNTEAFF. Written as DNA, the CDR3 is TGTGCTAGCAGCTTAGCGCAGAACACTGAAGCTTTCTTT.

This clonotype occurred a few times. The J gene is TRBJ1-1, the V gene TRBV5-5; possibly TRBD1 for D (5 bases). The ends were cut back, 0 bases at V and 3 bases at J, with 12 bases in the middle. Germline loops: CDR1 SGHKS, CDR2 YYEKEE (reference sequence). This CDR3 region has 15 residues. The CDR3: CASSLADSTYTEAFF. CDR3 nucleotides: TGTGCCAGCAGCTTGGCCGACAGTACCTACACTGAAGCTTTCTTT.

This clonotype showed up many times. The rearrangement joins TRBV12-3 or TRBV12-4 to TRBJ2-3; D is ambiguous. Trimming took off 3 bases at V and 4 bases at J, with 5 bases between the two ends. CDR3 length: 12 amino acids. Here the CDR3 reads CASSFPPDTQYF. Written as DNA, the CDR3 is TGTGCCAGCAGTTTTCCCCCAGATACGCAGTATTTT.

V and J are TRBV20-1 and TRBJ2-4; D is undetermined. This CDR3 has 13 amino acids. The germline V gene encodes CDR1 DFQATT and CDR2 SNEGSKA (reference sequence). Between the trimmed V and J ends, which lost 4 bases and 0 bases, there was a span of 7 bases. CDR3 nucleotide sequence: TGCAGTGCTATTCCAGTAGCCAAAAACATTCAGTACTTC. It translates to CSAIPVAKNIQYF.